Reported below is one T cell receptor beta chain. This sample was included in a study of CD8+ T cells in alopecia areata. The overall study: For 6 to 18 months, tofacitinib was taken, and 6 months off drug followed.

Extraction and reverse transcription of RNA yielded cDNA as the sequencing template. Here immunoSEQ multiplex PCR was the method, and the copy in TCRdb shows in-frame clones only, minus some. The table shows around 140,000 clones, with roughly nine tenths occurring only once. Stated treatment: oral pan-JAK inhibitor, 5-10 mg twice daily. Sample: CD8+ T cells sorted from blood, taken at week 4, from a patient treated with tofacitinib. The TCR was taken from a human donor with alopecia areata.

CDR3 amino acids: CSVVTVNTGELFF. As DNA, the CDR3 is TGCAGCGTGGTTACAGTGAACACCGGGGAGCTGTTTTTT. V gene TRBV29-1 combines with J gene TRBJ2-2; D is undetermined. The CDR3 is made up of 13 amino acids. V was trimmed by 6 bases and J by 1 base, leaving 9 bases between them. Germline V gene sequence: CDR1 SQVTM, CDR2 ANQGSEA.